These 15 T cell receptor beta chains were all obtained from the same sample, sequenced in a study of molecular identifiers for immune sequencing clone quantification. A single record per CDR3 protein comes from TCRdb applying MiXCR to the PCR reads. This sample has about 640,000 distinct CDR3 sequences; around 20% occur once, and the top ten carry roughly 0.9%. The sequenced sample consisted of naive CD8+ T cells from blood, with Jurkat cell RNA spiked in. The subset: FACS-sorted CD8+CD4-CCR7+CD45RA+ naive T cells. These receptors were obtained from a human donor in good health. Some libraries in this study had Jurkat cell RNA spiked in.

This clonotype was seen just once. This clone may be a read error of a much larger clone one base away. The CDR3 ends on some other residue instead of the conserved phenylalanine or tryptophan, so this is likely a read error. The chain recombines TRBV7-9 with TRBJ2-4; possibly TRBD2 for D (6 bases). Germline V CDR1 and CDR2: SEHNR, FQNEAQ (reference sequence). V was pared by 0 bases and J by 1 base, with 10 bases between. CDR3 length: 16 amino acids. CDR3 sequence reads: CASSLAEGSAKNIQYL. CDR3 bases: TGTGCCAGCAGCTTAGCGGAGGGCTCGGCCAAAAACATTCAGTACCTC.

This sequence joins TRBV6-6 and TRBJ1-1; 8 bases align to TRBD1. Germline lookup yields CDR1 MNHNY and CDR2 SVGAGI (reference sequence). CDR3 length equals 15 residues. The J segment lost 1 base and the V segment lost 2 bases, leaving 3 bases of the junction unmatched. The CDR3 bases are TGTGCCAGCAGTTACCGAACAGGGGGGAACACTGAAGCTTTCTTT. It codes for CASSYRTGGNTEAFF.

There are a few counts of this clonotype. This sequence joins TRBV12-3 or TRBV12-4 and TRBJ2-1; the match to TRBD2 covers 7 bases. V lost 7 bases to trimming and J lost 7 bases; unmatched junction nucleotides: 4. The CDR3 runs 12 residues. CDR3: CASTWGGNEQFF. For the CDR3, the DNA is TGTGCCAGCACCTGGGGGGGTAATGAGCAGTTCTTC.

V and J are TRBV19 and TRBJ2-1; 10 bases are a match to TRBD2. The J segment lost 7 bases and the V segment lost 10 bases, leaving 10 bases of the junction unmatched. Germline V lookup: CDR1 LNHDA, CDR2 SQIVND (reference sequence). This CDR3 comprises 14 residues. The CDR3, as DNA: TGTGCCACCCGACTAGCGGGCTTTGCGAATGAGCAGTTCTTC. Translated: CATRLAGFANEQFF.

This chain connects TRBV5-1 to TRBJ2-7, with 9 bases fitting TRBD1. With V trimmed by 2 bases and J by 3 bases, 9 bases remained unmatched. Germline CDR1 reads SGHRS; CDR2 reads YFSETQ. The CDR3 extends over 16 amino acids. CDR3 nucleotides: TGCGCCAGCAGCTTTGAACAGGGGGCGCTTATCTACGAGCAGTACTTC. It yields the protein CASSFEQGALIYEQYF.

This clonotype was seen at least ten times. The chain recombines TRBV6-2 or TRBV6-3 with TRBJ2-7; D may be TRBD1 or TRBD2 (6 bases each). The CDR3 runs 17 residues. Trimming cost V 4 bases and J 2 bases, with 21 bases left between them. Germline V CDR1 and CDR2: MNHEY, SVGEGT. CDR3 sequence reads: CASSSDPWGAYTYEQYF. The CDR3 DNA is TGTGCCAGCAGTTCGGACCCATGGGGGGCCTACACCTACGAGCAGTACTTC.

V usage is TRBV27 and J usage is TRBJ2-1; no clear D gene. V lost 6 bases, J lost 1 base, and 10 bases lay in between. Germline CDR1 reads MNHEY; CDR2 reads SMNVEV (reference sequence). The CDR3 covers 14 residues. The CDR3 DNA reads TGTGCCAGCAGCATAGGGCCTTCCTACAATGAGCAGTTCTTC. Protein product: CASSIGPSYNEQFF.

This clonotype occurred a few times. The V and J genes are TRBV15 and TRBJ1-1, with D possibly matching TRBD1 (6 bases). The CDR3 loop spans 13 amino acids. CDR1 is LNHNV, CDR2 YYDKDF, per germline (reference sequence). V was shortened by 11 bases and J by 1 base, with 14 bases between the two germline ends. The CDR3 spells CAARDTPNTEAFF. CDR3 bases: TGTGCCGCCCGGGACACCCCGAACACTGAAGCTTTCTTT.

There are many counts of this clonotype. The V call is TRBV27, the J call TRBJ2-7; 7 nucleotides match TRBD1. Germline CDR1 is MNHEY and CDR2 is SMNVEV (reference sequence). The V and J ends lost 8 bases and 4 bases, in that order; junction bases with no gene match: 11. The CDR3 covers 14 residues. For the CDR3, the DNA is TGTGCCAGCGGTCTTGGGACAGCTCGGTACGAGCAGTACTTC. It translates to CASGLGTARYEQYF.

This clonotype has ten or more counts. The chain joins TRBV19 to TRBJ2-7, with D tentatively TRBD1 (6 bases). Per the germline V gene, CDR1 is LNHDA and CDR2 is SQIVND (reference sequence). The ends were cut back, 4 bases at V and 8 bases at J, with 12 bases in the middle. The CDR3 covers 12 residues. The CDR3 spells CASSTGTTKQYF. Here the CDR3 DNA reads TGTGCCAGTAGTACAGGGACAACTAAGCAGTACTTC.

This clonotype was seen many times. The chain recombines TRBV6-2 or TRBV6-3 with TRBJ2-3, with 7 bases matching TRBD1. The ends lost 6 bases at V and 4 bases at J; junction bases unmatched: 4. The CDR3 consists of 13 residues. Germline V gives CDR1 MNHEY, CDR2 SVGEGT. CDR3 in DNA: TGTGCCAGCAGGCGACAGGGACCAGATACGCAGTATTTT. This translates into CASRRQGPDTQYF.

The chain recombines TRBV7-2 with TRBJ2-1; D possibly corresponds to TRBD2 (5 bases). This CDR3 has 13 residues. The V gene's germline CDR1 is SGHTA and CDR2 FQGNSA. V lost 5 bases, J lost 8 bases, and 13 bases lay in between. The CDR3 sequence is CASSARGFDEQFF. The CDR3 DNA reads TGTGCCAGCAGCGCCCGGGGTTTCGATGAGCAGTTCTTC.

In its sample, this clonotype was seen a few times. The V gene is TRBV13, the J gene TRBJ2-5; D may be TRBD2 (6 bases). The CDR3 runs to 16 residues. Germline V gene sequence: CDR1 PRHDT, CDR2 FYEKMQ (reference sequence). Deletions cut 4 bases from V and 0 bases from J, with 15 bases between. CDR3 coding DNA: TGTGCCAGCAGCTCCGGAGGGGTGGGGTACCAAGAGACCCAGTACTTC. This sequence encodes CASSSGGVGYQETQYF. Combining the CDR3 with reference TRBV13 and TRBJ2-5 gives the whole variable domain AAGVIQSPRHLIKEKRETATLKCYPIPRHDTVYWYQQGPGQDPQFLISFYEKMQSDKGSIPDRFSAQQFSDYHSELNMSSLELGDSALYFCASSSGGVGYQETQYFGPGTRLLVL.

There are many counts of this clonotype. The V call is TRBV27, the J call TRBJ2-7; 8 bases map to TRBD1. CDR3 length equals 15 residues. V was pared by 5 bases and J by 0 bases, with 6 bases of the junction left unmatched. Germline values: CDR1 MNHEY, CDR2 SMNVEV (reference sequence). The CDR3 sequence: CASSPTDRGSYEQYF. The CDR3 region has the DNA TGTGCCAGCAGTCCAACCGACAGGGGCTCCTACGAGCAGTACTTC.

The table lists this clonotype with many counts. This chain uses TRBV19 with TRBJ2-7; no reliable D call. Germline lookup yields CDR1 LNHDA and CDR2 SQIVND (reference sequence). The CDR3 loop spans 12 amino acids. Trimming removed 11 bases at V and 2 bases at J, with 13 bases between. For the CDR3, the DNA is TGTGCCCAGATGACTGTAACCTACGAGCAGTACTTC. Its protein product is CAQMTVTYEQYF.